The 22 T cell receptor beta chains reported below all come from one sample, sequenced in a study of blood T cells in healthy people across ages. A second PCR, run for about 7 to 11 cycles, used a sample-barcoded 5' primer plus a J-beta primer mix. TCRdb processed the 5' RACE reads anew with MiXCR; each CDR3 protein has one entry. The sample has roughly 1.5 million distinct CDR3 sequences, roughly 43% seen once. Specimen: blood. These receptors were taken from a woman under 30 in good health.

The chain recombines TRBV20-1 with TRBJ2-1; TRBD2 aligns across 10 bases. Germline CDR1 DFQATT, CDR2 SNEGSKA (reference sequence). The CDR3 is made up of 15 amino acids. After removal of 0 bases from V and 8 bases from J, the junction contained 7 bases not matched to a gene. CDR3 in DNA: TGCAGTGCTAGAGATACCGGGACTAGCGAGGATGAGCAGTTCTTC. Protein sequence: CSARDTGTSEDEQFF.

This clonotype has just a few counts. V usage is TRBV6-5 and J usage is TRBJ1-4; D possibly corresponds to TRBD1 (6 bases). The CDR3 covers 15 residues. CDR1 MNHEY and CDR2 SVGAGI come from the germline V gene. Deletions cut 5 bases from V and 3 bases from J, with 13 bases between. CDR3: CASSDTGYSNEKLFF. The CDR3 nucleotides read TGTGCCAGCAGTGACACAGGGTATTCTAATGAAAAACTGTTTTTT.

The chain is built from TRBV5-1 and TRBJ2-3; 7 nucleotides agree with TRBD1. CDR1 and CDR2 (germline): SGHRS, YFSETQ. V trimming: 4 bases; J trimming: 7 bases; junction bases outside the gene matches: 9. This CDR3 is built from 14 residues. Here the CDR3 reads CASSTRQGWNTQYF. Written as DNA, the CDR3 is TGCGCCAGCAGCACCCGACAGGGCTGGAATACGCAGTATTTT.

V and J are TRBV10-3 and TRBJ2-1; D not resolved. Germline V gives CDR1 ENHRY, CDR2 SYGVKD. The CDR3 is 12 amino acids. V lost 3 bases and J 8 bases, leaving 8 bases between the germline ends. The CDR3 loop reads CAISDRYDEQFF. For the CDR3, the DNA is TGTGCCATCAGTGACCGGTACGATGAGCAGTTCTTC.

The chain links TRBV20-1 to TRBJ2-7; TRBD2 is a possible D gene (5 bases). The V end lost 5 bases, the J end lost 4 bases, and 12 bases lay between the germline ends. CDR1 DFQATT and CDR2 SNEGSKA come from the germline V gene (reference sequence). The CDR3 covers 12 residues. This CDR3 reads CSAGERLYEQYF. The DNA of the CDR3 is TGCAGTGCTGGGGAGCGGTTATACGAGCAGTACTTC.

The chain carries TRBV29-1 and TRBJ2-5, with 9 bases that match TRBD1. CDR1 is SQVTM, CDR2 ANQGSEA, per germline. This CDR3 contains 12 residues. V lost 6 bases to trimming and J lost 11 bases; unmatched junction nucleotides: 10. The CDR3 coding sequence is TGCAGCGTCCGGGGACAGGGACGTGAGCAGTACTTC. Translating it yields CSVRGQGREQYF. The full variable domain, completed using reference TRBV29-1 and TRBJ2-5, is SAVISQKPSRDICQRGTSLTIQCQVDSQVTMMFWYRQQPGQSLTLIATANQGSEATYESGFVIDKFPISRPNLTFSTLTVSNMSPEDSSIYLCSVRGQGREQYFGPGTRLLVL.

This chain links TRBV18 with TRBJ2-7; 9 bases are a match to TRBD1. The CDR3 totals 14 residues. Losses at the gene ends were 6 bases for V and 7 bases for J; bases not matched to a gene: 10. Looked up from germline, CDR1 is KGHSH and CDR2 is LQKENI. DNA of the CDR3: TGTGCCAGCTCCCGGGACAGGGTAGGAAATGAGCAGTACTTC. As protein: CASSRDRVGNEQYF.

The chain couples TRBV4-1 to TRBJ1-5; D is unresolved. Trimming cost V 4 bases and J 7 bases, with 11 bases left between them. Germline V CDR1 and CDR2: MGHRA, YSYEKL. CDR3 size: 13 residues. CDR3 protein: CASSPLGRQPQHF. Written as DNA, the CDR3 is TGCGCCAGCAGCCCCCTTGGGAGGCAGCCCCAGCATTTT.

V and J are TRBV18 and TRBJ2-7, with TRBD2 matching over 7 bases. Germline trimming cut 4 bases from V and 7 bases from J; bases unmatched to any gene: 13. CDR1 is KGHSH, CDR2 LQKENI, per germline. CDR3 length equals 15 residues. The CDR3 nucleotides are TGTGCCAGCTCACGTCTGGCGGGAGACGAAGGAGAGCAGTACTTC. It codes for CASSRLAGDEGEQYF.

This clonotype was seen once. The rearrangement uses TRBV3-1 and TRBJ2-3; unclear D gene. Trimming shortened V by 4 bases and J by 5 bases, and 10 bases separated the two germline ends. The CDR3 extends over 13 amino acids. Germline V gives CDR1 LGHDT, CDR2 YNNKEL (reference sequence). The CDR3 sequence is CASSRGSEDTQYF. CDR3 nucleotide sequence: TGTGCCAGCAGCCGTGGTTCCGAAGATACGCAGTATTTT.

The chain combines TRBV4-1 with TRBJ2-3; D remains ambiguous. The V gene's germline CDR1 is MGHRA and CDR2 YSYEKL. V was pared by 1 base and J by 3 bases, with 11 bases between. The CDR3 totals 15 residues. The CDR3 here is CASSQGPFGTDTQYF. The CDR3, as DNA: TGCGCCAGCAGCCAAGGGCCCTTTGGGACAGATACGCAGTATTTT.

The gene calls are TRBV18 and TRBJ2-5; TRBD1 matches 8 bases. The germline V gene encodes CDR1 KGHSH and CDR2 LQKENI. Germline trimming cut 4 bases from V and 5 bases from J; bases unmatched to any gene: 12. The CDR3 covers 16 residues. The chain's CDR3 is CASSLIGQGLYETQYF. CDR3 nucleotides: TGTGCCAGCTCACTGATCGGACAGGGTCTTTATGAGACCCAGTACTTC. The whole variable domain, remainder taken from reference TRBV18 and TRBJ2-5, is NAGVMQNPRHLVRRRGQEARLRCSPMKGHSHVYWYRQLPEEGLKFMVYLQKENIIDESGMPKERFSAEFPKEGPSILRIQQVVRGDSAAYFCASSLIGQGLYETQYFGPGTRLLVL.

V and J are TRBV25-1 and TRBJ2-7; TRBD2 is a possible D gene (6 bases). The length of the CDR3 is 14 residues. The ends were cut back, 4 bases at V and 3 bases at J, with 13 bases in the middle. The germline V gene has CDR1 MGHDK and CDR2 SYGVNS. Here the CDR3 reads CASSVQAGIYEQYF. For the CDR3, the DNA is TGTGCCAGCAGTGTCCAAGCGGGTATCTACGAGCAGTACTTC.

The J gene is TRBJ1-5, the V gene TRBV29-1, with D possibly matching TRBD1 (6 bases). The germline V and J ends were trimmed by 6 bases and 8 bases, with 17 bases remaining between them. This CDR3 is built from 13 residues. CDR1 and CDR2 from the germline V gene are SQVTM and ANQGSEA. The DNA of the CDR3 is TGCAGCGTCAGACAGGCCCCCTTCGAGCCCCAGCATTTT. Amino acids: CSVRQAPFEPQHF.

About this clonotype itself: This could be a read error, since a much larger clone is one nucleotide away. In DNA form, the CDR3 reads TGCGCCAGCAGCCAAGATGGGGGACAGGGTTACAATGAGCAGTACTTC. It is translated as CASSQDGGQGYNEQYF. V gene TRBV4-3 combines with J gene TRBJ2-1; TRBD1 matches 9 bases. The DNA end lines up better with TRBJ2-7; the J call may be wrong. CDR3 length equals 16 residues. Per the germline V gene, CDR1 is LGHNA and CDR2 is YSLEER.

The V and J genes are TRBV20-1 and TRBJ2-1; maybe TRBD2 (5 bases). The J call may be faulty, since TRBJ2-7 better matches the DNA end. The CDR3 spans 15 residues. CDR1 and CDR2 from the germline V gene are DFQATT and SNEGSKA (reference sequence). CDR3 coding DNA: TGCAGTGCTCCCAGCCGAGGGAGCTCCTACAATGAGCAGTACTTC. Encoded protein: CSAPSRGSSYNEQYF.

A few counts support this clonotype. The rearrangement links TRBV5-1 to TRBJ2-3; no reliable D call. V lost 3 bases, J lost 4 bases, and 12 bases lay in between. This CDR3 spans 14 amino acids. Germline-derived CDR1 and CDR2 are SGHRS and YFSETQ. The CDR3 nucleotides are TGCGCCAGCAGCTCCCGGGTCAACGCAGATACGCAGTATTTT. Translating it yields CASSSRVNADTQYF.

This clonotype was observed a handful of times. The J gene is TRBJ2-3, the V gene TRBV4-3; D gene ambiguous. Trimming took off 2 bases at V and 5 bases at J, with 8 bases between the two ends. Germline-derived CDR1 and CDR2 are LGHNA and YSLEER. The CDR3 has 13 amino acids. The CDR3 here is CASSQYRQDTQYF. The CDR3, as DNA: TGCGCCAGCAGCCAATATAGGCAAGATACGCAGTATTTT.

This chain connects TRBV5-6 to TRBJ1-1; D is unresolved. The CDR3 is made up of 13 amino acids. CDR1 and CDR2 from the germline V gene are SGHDT and YYEEEE. Deletions cut 6 bases from V and 2 bases from J, with 11 bases between. The CDR3 DNA sequence: TGTGCCAGCACCCCTTGGGAAAACACTGAAGCTTTCTTT. As protein: CASTPWENTEAFF.

The chain links TRBV10-3 to TRBJ2-1, with D uncertain. Looked up from germline, CDR1 is ENHRY and CDR2 is SYGVKD. V shed 3 bases and J shed 5 bases, with 11 bases lying between them. This CDR3 spans 14 amino acids. The CDR3 region has the DNA TGTGCCATCAGTGATGCCGTCCTGGACAATGAGCAGTTCTTC. Translated, it gives CAISDAVLDNEQFF.

This clonotype was counted a few times. The rearrangement uses TRBV12-3 or TRBV12-4 and TRBJ2-7, with TRBD2 matching over 15 bases. The CDR3 is made up of 19 amino acids. The J segment lost 0 bases and the V segment lost 6 bases, leaving 12 bases of the junction unmatched. The CDR3 DNA is TGTGCCAGCAGCCTACGGACTAGCGGGAGGGTAACCAGCTCCTACGAGCAGTACTTC. This translates into CASSLRTSGRVTSSYEQYF.

This chain connects TRBV6-5 to TRBJ2-1, with 9 bases matching TRBD2. Germline CDR1 MNHEY, CDR2 SVGAGI. The CDR3 contains 15 residues. V lost 4 bases to trimming and J lost 7 bases; unmatched junction nucleotides: 8. The chain's CDR3 is CASSFAGGPLNEQFF. The CDR3 DNA reads as TGTGCCAGCAGTTTCGCGGGAGGGCCCCTGAATGAGCAGTTCTTC.